This T cell receptor beta chain was profiled in a study of blood T cells in healthy people across ages (dated by TCRdb to the mid-2010s). For the study in its entirety: In model experiments, template switching captured about one uniquely barcoded TCR beta cDNA molecule for every two T cells. Four age groups were formed from the donors: young (average approximately 15 years), middle-aged (approximately 41), aged (around 62) and long-lived (more than 75). Using deep sequencing normalized with unique cDNA molecular identifiers, the study measured how TCR beta repertoire diversity changes with age. Two additional independent replicas of 1 million unique cDNA reads from the same blood draw were analyzed for two donors (one aged 18 to 30 and one aged 80 or older).

This clonotype was seen only a few times. This clone's antigen is unknown. The sample holds no much larger clone one base away, and base qualities are not on file. The donors were some 39 Caucasian individuals from Russia, aged roughly 6 to 90 years, who were systemically healthy. Each donor gave ten milliliters of peripheral blood, drawn into EDTA-treated Vacutainer tubes. Ficoll-Paque density-gradient centrifugation was used to isolate PBMCs, with at least 6.5 million per sample. Total RNA, at least 5.5 micrograms per sample, was extracted from PBMCs with Trizol reagent. Naive CD45RAhigh/CD27high T cell percentages were measured by flow cytometry on a PBMC aliquot from every donor. Receptor libraries were prepared by 5' RACE. TCRdb lists the instrument as Illumina HiSeq 2500. A second PCR of 7 to 11 cycles was performed with a sample-barcoded 5' primer and a J-beta primer mix. A unique molecular identifier was introduced onto each TCR beta cDNA molecule by a template-switch 5' adaptor carrying 12 random nucleotides. Each sample yielded at least 2.5 million CDR3-containing paired-end reads. All of the RNA was converted into first-strand cDNA using the Mint cDNA synthesis kit, with a TRBC-specific oligonucleotide serving as the primer. Following uracil-DNA glycosylase treatment, all cDNA underwent a first 18-cycle PCR with the universal primers M1SS and BC2_uni_R. Per the source publication's procedure: For normalization, 1 million high-quality reads, each with a distinct molecular identifier, were randomly selected from each sample. Reads with shared molecular identifiers were discarded instead of being binned into consensus sequences. MiTCR, with a Q25 quality threshold and the strictest error-elimination algorithm, was used for CDR3 identification, clonotype clustering and error correction. A nonparametric unseen species model with Euler transformation was used to estimate lower-bound total TCR beta diversity. Starting from the raw public reads, TCRdb applied fastp trimming at Q25, assembled clones with MiXCR and retained in-frame beta chains. Rows are unified per CDR3 protein, each entry keeping the most common DNA and genes. V and J calls and clone size were set by TCRdb, not the authors. This sample has 750,000 to 1,000,000 distinct CDR3 sequences in its table, and almost 30% of those were observed once. The ten biggest clones cover around 9.6% of the sample.

Its CDR3 holds 16 amino acids, cysteine through phenylalanine. CDR3 DNA is the only sequence kept; it has 48 bases, read in frame from the first base. CDR1 and CDR2, looked up from the germline V gene (reference sequence), are SEHNR and FQNEAQ. Trimming takes 5 bases from V and 2 bases from J, and the germline ends sit 17 bases apart. The full study reports these points: As age increased, observed TCR beta diversity per million T cells dropped in a roughly linear way, and a significant reduction was already evident by age around 41. Since profiling was done on bulk unsorted PBMCs, naive and antigen-experienced compartments could not be conclusively compared. Because the CMV infection status of the donors was unknown, age-related changes in expanded clonotypes may potentially have been confounded. Compared with the aged group, the long-lived group had more naive CD4+ T cells, fewer expanded clones and increased TCR diversity, a pattern suggesting age selection. There was a strong correlation between observed TCR beta diversity and the percentage of naive T cells measured by flow cytometry. Estimates of total diversity from one million sequenced T cells were regarded as lower bounds and underestimates.

The same data also went into a second study, on T cells of mothers and their children. The second study, in turn, reports: Nine systemically healthy Caucasian individuals, comprising three mothers and their six children, were included as donors. cDNA synthesis consumed the entire amount of extracted RNA, loaded at approximately 1.6 ug RNA in each 15 ul reaction. In the second PCR, sample barcodes and 2-4 random nucleotides were introduced via the M1S primer. More than 9.5 million TCR beta CDR3 reads were obtained from each mother, and about 3 million reads were obtained from each child. Thymic selection shapes the output of TCR recombination in a similar way in related and unrelated pairs, and inherited differences have a minor effect. Normalized repertoire overlap in related mother-child pairs was always slightly higher than in unrelated mother-child pairs, but the difference was never significant. Persistent microchimeric T cell clones were not detected, at a sensitivity of approximately 93 clones per million clonotypes. Deep NGS was used in the study to compare the TCR beta repertoires of mothers and children and to look for features that separate related mother-child pairs from unrelated individuals. The mean age was 40 +/- 4 years for the mothers and approximately 11 +/- 4 years for the children. After adapters were ligated using NEBNext reagents, the libraries underwent 100+100 nt paired-end sequencing on an Illumina HiSeq 2000. Mother and child libraries were prepared a month apart and sequenced in separate runs to prevent cross-contamination. For each donor, somewhere between roughly 450,000 and 2,000,000 distinct TCR beta clonotypes were identified. Naive TCR beta clonotypes were estimated from low-frequency clonotypes matched to each donor's FACS-determined naive share, without sorting.

The sequence came from a woman in her forties in good health. Sequenced input: blood. This chain is built from TRBV7-9 and TRBJ2-3; the D segment may tentatively be TRBD1 or TRBD2, each giving 5 matched bases. CDR3 loop: CASSARDHGITDTQYF. The sequenced DNA is TGTGCCAGCAGCGCCCGGGACCACGGGATCACAGATACGCAGTATTTT.